This T cell receptor beta chain is from a study of shared clonotypes between healthy human individuals. The CDR3 runs 16 residues. Trimming took 0 bases from V and 4 from J; bases not matched to a gene: 6. The germline CDR1 and CDR2 sequences are SGHVS and FQNEAQ. Healthy HIV-negative adults with no recent acute infections or vaccinations were recruited as donors. This clone has just one count. Sequencing was performed with immunoSEQ multiplex PCR; in TCRdb, only in-frame clones are kept and a portion is missing. The sample shows roughly 640,000 clones, approximately 79% of them seen only once. The receptor's source is a woman in her twenties or thirties in good health. The sample taken for sequencing was memory CD4+ T cells sorted from blood. Subset denoted: CD45RA-negative fraction. This rearrangement joins TRBV7-8 to TRBJ2-1; 7 bases line up with TRBD2. The CDR3 DNA reads TGTGCCAGCAGCTTAGCGCGGCTAGCGGATTACAATGAGCAGTTCTTC. Protein: CASSLARLADYNEQFF.